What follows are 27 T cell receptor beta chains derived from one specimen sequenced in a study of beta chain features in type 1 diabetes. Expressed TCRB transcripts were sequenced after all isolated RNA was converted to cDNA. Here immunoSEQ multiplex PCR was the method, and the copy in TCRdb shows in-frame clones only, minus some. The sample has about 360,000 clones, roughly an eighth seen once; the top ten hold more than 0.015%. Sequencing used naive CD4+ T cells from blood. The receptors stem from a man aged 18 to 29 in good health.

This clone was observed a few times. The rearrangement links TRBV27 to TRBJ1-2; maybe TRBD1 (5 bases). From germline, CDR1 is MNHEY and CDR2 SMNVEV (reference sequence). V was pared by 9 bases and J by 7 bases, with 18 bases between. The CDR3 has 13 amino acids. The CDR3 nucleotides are TGTGCCAGAGACCGAGGAGGGGCGGTTGGCTACACCTTC. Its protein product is CARDRGGAVGYTF.

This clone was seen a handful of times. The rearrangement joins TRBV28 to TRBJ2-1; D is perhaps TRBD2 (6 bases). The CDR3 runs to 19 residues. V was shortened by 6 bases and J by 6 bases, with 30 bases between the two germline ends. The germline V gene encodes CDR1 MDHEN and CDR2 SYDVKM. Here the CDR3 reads CASSPSGIGRREKRNEQFF. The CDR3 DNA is TGTGCCAGCAGCCCCTCAGGTATAGGTCGGAGGGAGAAACGCAATGAGCAGTTCTTC.

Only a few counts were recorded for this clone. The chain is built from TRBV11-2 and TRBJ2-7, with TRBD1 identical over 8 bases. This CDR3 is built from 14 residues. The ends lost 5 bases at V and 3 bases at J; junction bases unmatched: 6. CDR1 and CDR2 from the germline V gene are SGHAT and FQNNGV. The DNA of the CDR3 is TGTGCCAGCAGCGAGGGACAGGCCCTCTACGAGCAGTACTTC. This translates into CASSEGQALYEQYF.

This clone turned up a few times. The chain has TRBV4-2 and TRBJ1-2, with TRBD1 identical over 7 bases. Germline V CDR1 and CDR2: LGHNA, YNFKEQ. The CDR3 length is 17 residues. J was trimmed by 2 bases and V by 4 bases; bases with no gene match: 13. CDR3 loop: CASSREAAGTDNYGYTF. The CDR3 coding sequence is TGTGCCAGCAGCCGCGAGGCGGCCGGGACAGACAACTATGGCTACACCTTC.

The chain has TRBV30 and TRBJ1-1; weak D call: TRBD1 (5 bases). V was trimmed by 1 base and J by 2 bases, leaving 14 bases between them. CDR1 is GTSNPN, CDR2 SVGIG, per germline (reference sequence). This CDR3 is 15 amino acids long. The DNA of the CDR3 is TGTGCCTGGAGTGGGGGGAGGGTTAGAAACACTGAAGCTTTCTTT. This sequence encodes CAWSGGRVRNTEAFF. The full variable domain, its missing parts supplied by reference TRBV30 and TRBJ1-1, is SQTIHQWPATLVQPVGSPLSLECTVEGTSNPNLYWYRQAAGRGLQLLFYSVGIGQISSEVPQNLSASRPQDRQFILSSKKLLLSDSGFYLCAWSGGRVRNTEAFFGQGTRLTVV.

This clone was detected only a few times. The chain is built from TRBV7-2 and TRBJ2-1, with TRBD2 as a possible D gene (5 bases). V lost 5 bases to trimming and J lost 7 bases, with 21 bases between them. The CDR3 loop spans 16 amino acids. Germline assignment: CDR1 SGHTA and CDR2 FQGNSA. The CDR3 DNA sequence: TGTGCCAGCAGCCCCCGAGAGGGCGATTTTAGAAATGAGCAGTTCTTC. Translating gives CASSPREGDFRNEQFF. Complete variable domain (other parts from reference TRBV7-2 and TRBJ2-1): GAGVSQSPSNKVTEKGKDVELRCDPISGHTALYWYRQSLGQGLEFLIYFQGNSAPDKSGLPSDRFSAERTGGSVSTLTIQRTQQEDSAVYLCASSPREGDFRNEQFFGPGTRLTVL.

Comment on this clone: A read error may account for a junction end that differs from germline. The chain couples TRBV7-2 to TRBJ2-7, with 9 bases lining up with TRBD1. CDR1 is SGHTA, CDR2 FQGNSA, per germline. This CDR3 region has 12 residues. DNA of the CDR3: TGTGCCAGCAGACCCGGGACAGGGAGCGTGGACTTC. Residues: CASRPGTGSVDF.

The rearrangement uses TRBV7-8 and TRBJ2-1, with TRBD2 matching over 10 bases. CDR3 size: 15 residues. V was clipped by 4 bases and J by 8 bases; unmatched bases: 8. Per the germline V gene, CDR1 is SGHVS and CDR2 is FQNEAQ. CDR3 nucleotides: TGTGCCAGCAGCTCCCACGAAGCGGGAGGGCATGAGCAGTTCTTC. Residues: CASSSHEAGGHEQFF.

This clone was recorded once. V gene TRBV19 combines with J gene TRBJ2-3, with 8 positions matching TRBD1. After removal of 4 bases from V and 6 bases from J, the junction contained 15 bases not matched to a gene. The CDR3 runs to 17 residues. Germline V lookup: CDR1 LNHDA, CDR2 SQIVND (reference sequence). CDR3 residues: CASSRAGGLFDTDTQYF. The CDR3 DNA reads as TGTGCCAGTAGTAGGGCAGGGGGCTTGTTTGATACGGATACGCAGTATTTT.

CDR3 protein: CASSPRTGGGELFF. The CDR3 nucleotides are TGTGCCAGCAGCCCCCGGACAGGGGGCGGGGAGCTGTTTTTT. The rearrangement uses TRBV7-3 and TRBJ2-2; TRBD1 matches 10 bases. The CDR3 totals 14 residues. Germline CDR1 and CDR2: SGHTA and FQGTGA. Trimming removed 5 bases from V and 7 bases from J; junction bases left unmatched: 4. The variable domain in full, completed from reference TRBV7-3 and TRBJ2-2, reads GAGVSQTPSNKVTEKGKYVELRCDPISGHTALYWYRQSLGQGPEFLIYFQGTGAADDSGLPNDRFFAVRPEGSVSTLKIQRTERGDSAVYLCASSPRTGGGELFFGEGSRLTVL.

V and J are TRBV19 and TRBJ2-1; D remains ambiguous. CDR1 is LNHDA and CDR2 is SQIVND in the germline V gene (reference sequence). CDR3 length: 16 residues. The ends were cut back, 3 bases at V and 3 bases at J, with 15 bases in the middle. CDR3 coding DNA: TGTGCCAGTAGTATTGGCAGGCTACCTAACTACAATGAGCAGTTCTTC. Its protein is CASSIGRLPNYNEQFF. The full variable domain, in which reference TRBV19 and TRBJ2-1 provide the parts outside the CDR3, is DGGITQSPKYLFRKEGQNVTLSCEQNLNHDAMYWYRQDPGQGLRLIYYSQIVNDFQKGDIAEGYSVSREKKESFPLTVTSAQKNPTAFYLCASSIGRLPNYNEQFFGPGTRLTVL.

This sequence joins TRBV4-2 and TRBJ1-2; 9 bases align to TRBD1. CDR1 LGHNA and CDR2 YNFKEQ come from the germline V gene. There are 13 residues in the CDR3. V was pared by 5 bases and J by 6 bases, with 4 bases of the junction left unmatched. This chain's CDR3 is CASSSGQGHGYTF. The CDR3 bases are TGTGCCAGCAGCTCGGGACAGGGTCATGGCTACACCTTC.

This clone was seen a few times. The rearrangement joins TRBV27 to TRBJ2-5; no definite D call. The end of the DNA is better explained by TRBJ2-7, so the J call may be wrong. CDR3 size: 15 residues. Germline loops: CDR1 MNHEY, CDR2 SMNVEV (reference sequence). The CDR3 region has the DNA TGTGCCAGCAGTTCCCGTTGGGCCCAGACCTACGAGCAGTACTTC. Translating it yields CASSSRWAQTYEQYF.

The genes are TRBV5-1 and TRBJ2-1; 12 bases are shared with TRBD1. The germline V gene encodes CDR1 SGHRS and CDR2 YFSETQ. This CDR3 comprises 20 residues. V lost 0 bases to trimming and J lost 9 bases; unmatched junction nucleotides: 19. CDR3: CASSLAQGQGASGPKGEQFF. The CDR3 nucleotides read TGCGCCAGCAGCTTGGCCCAGGGACAGGGGGCGAGCGGACCCAAGGGTGAGCAGTTCTTC.

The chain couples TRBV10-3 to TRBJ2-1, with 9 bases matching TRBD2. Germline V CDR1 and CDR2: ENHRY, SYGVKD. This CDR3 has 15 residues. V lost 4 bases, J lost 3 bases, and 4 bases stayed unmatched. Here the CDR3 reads CAISVSGGNYNEQFF. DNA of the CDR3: TGTGCCATCAGTGTAAGCGGGGGGAACTACAATGAGCAGTTCTTC.

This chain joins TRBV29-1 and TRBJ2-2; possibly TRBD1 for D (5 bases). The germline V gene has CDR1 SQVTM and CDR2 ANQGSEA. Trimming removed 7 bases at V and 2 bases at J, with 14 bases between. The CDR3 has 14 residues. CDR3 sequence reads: CSGRATGNTGELFF. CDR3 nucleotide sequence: TGCAGCGGCAGGGCTACAGGAAACACCGGGGAGCTGTTTTTT.

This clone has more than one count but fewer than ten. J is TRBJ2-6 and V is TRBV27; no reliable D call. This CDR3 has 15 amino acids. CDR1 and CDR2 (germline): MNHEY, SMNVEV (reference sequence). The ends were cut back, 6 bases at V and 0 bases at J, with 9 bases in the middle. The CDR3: CASRTPASGANVLTF. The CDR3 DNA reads TGTGCCAGCAGGACTCCTGCCTCTGGGGCCAACGTCCTGACTTTC. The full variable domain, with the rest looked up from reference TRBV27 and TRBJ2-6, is EAQVTQNPRYLITVTGKKLTVTCSQNMNHEYMSWYRQDPGLGLRQIYYSMNVEVTDKGDVPEGYKVSRKEKRNFPLILESPSPNQTSLYFCASRTPASGANVLTFGAGSRLTVL.

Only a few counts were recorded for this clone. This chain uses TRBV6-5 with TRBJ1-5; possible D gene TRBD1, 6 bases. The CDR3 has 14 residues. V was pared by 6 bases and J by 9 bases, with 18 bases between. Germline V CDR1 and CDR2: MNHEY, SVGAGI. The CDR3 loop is CASSSRDTARPQHF. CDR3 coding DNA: TGTGCCAGCAGCAGCCGGGACACGGCGAGGCCCCAGCATTTT.

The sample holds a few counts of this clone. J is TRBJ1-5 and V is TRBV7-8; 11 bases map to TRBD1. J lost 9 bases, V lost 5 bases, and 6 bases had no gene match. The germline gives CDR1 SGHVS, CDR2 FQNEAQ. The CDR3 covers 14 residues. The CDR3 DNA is TGTGCCAGCAGCATAGGGACAGGGGGTCGGCCCCAGCATTTT. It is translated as CASSIGTGGRPQHF.

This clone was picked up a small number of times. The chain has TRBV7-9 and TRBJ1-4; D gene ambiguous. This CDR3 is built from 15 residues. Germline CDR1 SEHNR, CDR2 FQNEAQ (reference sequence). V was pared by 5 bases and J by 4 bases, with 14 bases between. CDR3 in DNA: TGTGCCAGCAGCCAAAACCAGGCACTTAATGAAAAACTGTTTTTT. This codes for CASSQNQALNEKLFF.

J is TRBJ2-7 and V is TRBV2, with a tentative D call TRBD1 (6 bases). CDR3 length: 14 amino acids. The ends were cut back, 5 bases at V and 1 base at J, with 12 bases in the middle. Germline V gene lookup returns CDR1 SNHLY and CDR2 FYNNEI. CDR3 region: CASSSQGGSYEQYF. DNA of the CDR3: TGTGCCAGCAGTTCACAGGGTGGTTCCTACGAGCAGTACTTC. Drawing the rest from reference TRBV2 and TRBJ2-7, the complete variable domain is EPEVTQTPSHQVTQMGQEVILRCVPISNHLYFYWYRQILGQKVEFLVSFYNNEISEKSEIFDDQFSVERPDGSNFTLKIRSTKLEDSAMYFCASSSQGGSYEQYFGPGTRLTVT.

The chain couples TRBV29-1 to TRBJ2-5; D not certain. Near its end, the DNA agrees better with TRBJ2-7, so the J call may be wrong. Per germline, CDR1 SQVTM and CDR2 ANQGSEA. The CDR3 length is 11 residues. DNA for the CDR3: TGCAGCGCACGTCGAAGCAACGAGCAGTACTTC. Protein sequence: CSARRSNEQYF.

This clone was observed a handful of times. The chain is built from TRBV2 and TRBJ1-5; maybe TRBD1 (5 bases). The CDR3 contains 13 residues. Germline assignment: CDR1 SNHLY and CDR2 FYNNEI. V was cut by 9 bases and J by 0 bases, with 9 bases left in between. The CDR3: CASQGFSNQPQHF. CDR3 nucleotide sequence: TGTGCCAGTCAGGGTTTTAGCAATCAGCCCCAGCATTTT.

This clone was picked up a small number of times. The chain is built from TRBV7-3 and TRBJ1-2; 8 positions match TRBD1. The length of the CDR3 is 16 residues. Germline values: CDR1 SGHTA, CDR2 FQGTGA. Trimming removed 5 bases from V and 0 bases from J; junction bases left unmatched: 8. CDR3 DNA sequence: TGTGCCAGCAGCCCGGCGGGCAGGGGGCCTAACTATGGCTACACCTTC. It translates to CASSPAGRGPNYGYTF.

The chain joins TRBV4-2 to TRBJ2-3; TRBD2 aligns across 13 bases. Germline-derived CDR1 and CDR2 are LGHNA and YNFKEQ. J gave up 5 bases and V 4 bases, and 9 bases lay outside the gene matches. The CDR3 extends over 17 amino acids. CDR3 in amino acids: CASSLYRTSGSKDTQYF. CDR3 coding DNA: TGTGCCAGCAGCCTCTATAGGACTAGCGGGAGTAAAGATACGCAGTATTTT.

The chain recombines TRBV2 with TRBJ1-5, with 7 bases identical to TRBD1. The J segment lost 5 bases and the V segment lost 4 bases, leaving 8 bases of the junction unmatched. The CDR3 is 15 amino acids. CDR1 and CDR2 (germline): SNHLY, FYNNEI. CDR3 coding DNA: TGTGCCAGCAGTGGTTCGGGACAGATCTATCAGCCCCAGCATTTT. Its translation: CASSGSGQIYQPQHF.

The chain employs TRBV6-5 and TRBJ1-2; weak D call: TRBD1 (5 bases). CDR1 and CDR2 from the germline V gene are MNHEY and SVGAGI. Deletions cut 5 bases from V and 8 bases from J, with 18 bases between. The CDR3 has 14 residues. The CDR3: CASSTTVAWSGYTF. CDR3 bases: TGTGCCAGCAGTACGACAGTCGCCTGGAGCGGCTACACCTTC.